The 7 T cell receptor beta chains below come from one sample, sequenced in a study of cytomegalovirus exposure and HLA in healthy donors (dated by TCRdb to 2016 to 2017). Library preparation employed the immunoSEQ multiplex PCR assay. TCRdb took this table from immuneACCESS and kept in-frame rearrangements with V and J called. Such tables lack part of the clones; where checked against another copy, unresolved V genes explain under half of the gap, and the rest is unexplained. The sample records approximately 270,000 clones, over 75% of which are singletons. 9.5% to 15% of the sample comes from the top ten. The source material was PBMCs. The receptor source for this set is a man aged 18 to 35 in good health and CMV-seropositive.

The CDR3: CASSFIGSSYEQYF. The CDR3 DNA sequence: TGTGCCAGCAGTTTTATAGGGTCCTCCTACGAGCAGTACTTC. The chain employs TRBV27 and TRBJ2-7; D unclear. Germline V gene sequence: CDR1 MNHEY, CDR2 SMNVEV (reference sequence). The CDR3 runs to 14 residues. Trimming shortened V by 3 bases and J by 0 bases, and 9 bases separated the two germline ends.

This sequence joins TRBV27 and TRBJ2-1; D not certain. Germline V lookup: CDR1 MNHEY, CDR2 SMNVEV (reference sequence). Between the trimmed V and J ends, which lost 3 bases and 5 bases, there was a span of 11 bases. This CDR3 comprises 14 residues. The CDR3 spells CASSFLGPNNEQFF. The CDR3 nucleotides are TGTGCCAGCAGTTTCCTCGGGCCAAACAATGAGCAGTTCTTC.

The rearrangement joins TRBV28 to TRBJ1-2; 8 positions match TRBD1. The CDR3 sequence is 16 residues long. With V trimmed by 3 bases and J by 4 bases, 10 bases remained unmatched. Per the germline V gene, CDR1 is MDHEN and CDR2 is SYDVKM. As DNA, the CDR3 is TGTGCCAGCAGTTTTTTAGTTGGGACAGGCGGCTATGGCTACACCTTC. Amino acid sequence: CASSFLVGTGGYGYTF.

This sequence joins TRBV4-3 and TRBJ2-4; 11 bases match TRBD2. Unmatched junction bases numbered 14, after V lost 4 bases and J lost 0 bases. The germline gives CDR1 LGHNA, CDR2 YSLEER. CDR3 length: 20 residues. The CDR3 protein is CASSPSLASGRFAAKNIQYF. CDR3 DNA: TGCGCCAGCAGCCCCTCCCTAGCTAGCGGGAGGTTTGCAGCCAAAAACATTCAGTACTTC.

This chain connects TRBV6-6 to TRBJ2-7; D tentatively reads TRBD1 or TRBD2 (5 bases each). The germline V gene encodes CDR1 MNHNY and CDR2 SVGAGI (reference sequence). With 0 bases removed from V and 0 bases from J, the gap between germline ends came to 9 bases. This CDR3 comprises 15 residues. As DNA, the CDR3 is TGTGCCAGCAGTTACTCTGGGGGTCGCTCCTACGAGCAGTACTTC. Its protein is CASSYSGGRSYEQYF.

The V call is TRBV25-1, the J call TRBJ2-3; D is tentatively TRBD1 or TRBD2 (5 bases each). This CDR3 spans 16 amino acids. Trimming took off 1 base at V and 0 bases at J, with 11 bases between the two ends. Germline lookup yields CDR1 MGHDK and CDR2 SYGVNS. DNA of the CDR3: TGTGCCAGCAGTGAATCAGGGCGGACTAGCACAGATACGCAGTATTTT. It specifies CASSESGRTSTDTQYF.

The V and J genes are TRBV7-9 and TRBJ2-1; 12 nucleotides line up with TRBD2. The CDR3 is 16 residues long. Germline values: CDR1 SEHNR, CDR2 FQNEAQ (reference sequence). V was pared by 1 base and J by 10 bases, with 8 bases of the junction left unmatched. The CDR3 sequence: CASSLEASGRVREQFF. In DNA form, the CDR3 reads TGTGCCAGCAGCTTAGAAGCTAGCGGGAGGGTCAGGGAGCAGTTCTTC. Filled out from reference TRBV7-9 and TRBJ2-1, the complete variable domain reads DTGVSQNPRHKITKRGQNVTFRCDPISEHNRLYWYRQTLGQGPEFLTYFQNEAQLEKSRLLSDRFSAERPKGSFSTLEIQRTEQGDSAMYLCASSLEASGRVREQFFGPGTRLTVL.